These T cell receptor beta chains were read from a single sample in a study of T cell responses to AZD1222 COVID-19 vaccine. Repertoires were generated with immunoSEQ multiplex PCR, while TCRdb's copy carries only in-frame clones and drops some. The table records about 130,000 clones, about 91% of them present only once. Sequencing used peripheral blood, obtained on day 0 of AZD1222 vaccination. The receptors here all came from an adult in good health. Both conserved end residues are part of each CDR3. The D gene is left open where the match is weak. Size values are once, few and many counts, or a class for expanded clones, and some rows have none.

TRBJ1-4 TRBV9 NA NA CASSVNPTQEKLFF TGTGCCAGCAGCGTGAACCCGACCCAAGAAAAACTGTTTTTT
TRBJ2-2 TRBV25-1 NA TRBD2 CASSTSGGENTGELFF TGTGCCAGCAGTACTAGCGGCGGCGAAAACACCGGGGAGCTGTTTTTT
TRBJ2-3 TRBV7-9 NA NA CASSRSDSSTDTQYF TGTGCCAGCAGCCGATCGGACAGTAGCACAGATACGCAGTATTTT
TRBJ2-7 TRBV6-5 once NA CASSLQGSYEQYF TGTGCCAGCAGTTTACAGGGCTCCTACGAGCAGTACTTC
TRBJ1-1 TRBV6-2/TRBV6-3 once NA CASTPYGRGEDTEAFF TGTGCCAGCACCCCCTACGGTAGGGGGGAGGACACTGAAGCTTTCTTT
TRBJ2-5 TRBV6-5 NA NA CASSSAHLRVQETQYF TGTGCCAGCAGTTCCGCCCATCTCCGAGTACAAGAGACCCAGTACTTC
TRBJ2-7 TRBV5-8 NA NA CASSLKSSYEQYF TGTGCCAGCAGCTTAAAGAGCTCCTACGAGCAGTACTTC
TRBJ2-1 TRBV19 NA NA CASSLRGRTNEQFF TGTGCCAGTAGCCTCCGGGGTCGGACCAATGAGCAGTTCTTC
TRBJ2-7 TRBV2 NA TRBD2 CASRPRLAKVDEQYF TGTGCCAGCAGGCCTAGACTAGCGAAAGTCGACGAGCAGTACTTC
TRBJ1-2 TRBV7-2 few TRBD1 CASSLRTGNYGYTF TGTGCCAGCAGCTTGCGGACAGGGAACTATGGCTACACCTTC
TRBJ2-6 TRBV11-2 NA NA CASTVDDSGANVLTF TGTGCCAGCACCGTGGACGACTCTGGGGCCAACGTCCTGACTTTC
TRBJ1-6 TRBV5-1 NA NA CASMDGVNSYNSPLHF TGCGCCAGCATGGACGGGGTTAACTCCTATAATTCACCCCTCCACTTT
TRBJ1-4 TRBV15 NA TRBD1 CATSRAGQGAEKLFF TGTGCCACCAGCAGGGCCGGGCAGGGGGCGGAAAAACTGTTTTTT
TRBJ1-1 TRBV4-3 NA NA CASSQDDRNTEAFF TGCGCCAGCAGCCAAGACGACAGGAACACTGAAGCTTTCTTT
TRBJ2-5 TRBV6-5 once NA CASTRDGVQETQYF TGTGCCAGCACCAGAGACGGGGTACAAGAGACCCAGTACTTC
TRBJ1-5 TRBV3-1/TRBV3-2 NA NA CASSQGRPGADQPQHF TGTGCCAGCAGCCAAGGGCGCCCGGGGGCCGATCAGCCCCAGCATTTT
TRBJ1-5 TRBV19 few NA CASSIEGLSYNQPQHF TGTGCCAGTAGTATCGAAGGACTGTCTTACAATCAGCCCCAGCATTTT
TRBJ1-5 TRBV20-1 NA NA CSASRADNSNQPQHF TGCAGTGCTAGTAGGGCAGACAATAGCAATCAGCCCCAGCATTTT
TRBJ1-2 TRBV28 NA NA CATTGDNYGYTF TGTGCCACCACCGGAGATAACTATGGCTACACCTTC
TRBJ2-1 TRBV9 NA NA CASSPRLVPSFNNEQFF TGTGCCAGCAGCCCACGGCTAGTTCCCTCCTTTAACAATGAGCAGTTCTTC
TRBJ1-4 TRBV27 few TRBD1 CASSRGRINEKLFF TGTGCCAGCAGCAGGGGGCGCATTAATGAAAAACTGTTTTTT
TRBJ2-5 TRBV11-2 NA NA CASSLASGAGEETQYF TGTGCCAGCAGCTTAGCGTCAGGGGCTGGGGAAGAGACCCAGTACTTC
TRBJ1-1 TRBV6-5 NA NA CASKGGNTEAFF TGTGCCAGCAAAGGAGGGAACACTGAAGCTTTCTTT
TRBJ1-4 TRBV5-1 NA NA CASSPGQINEKLFF TGCGCCAGCAGCCCCGGACAGATAAATGAAAAACTGTTTTTT
TRBJ1-3 TRBV2 few NA CASSAVWGNSGNTIYF TGTGCCAGCAGTGCGGTCTGGGGGAACTCTGGAAACACCATATATTTT
TRBJ2-4 TRBV7-9 NA NA CASSLEGTGLRNIQYF TGTGCCAGCAGCTTAGAAGGAACAGGACTTCGAAACATTCAGTACTTC
TRBJ1-3 TRBV12-3/TRBV12-4 NA NA CASARAGNTIYF TGTGCCAGCGCCAGGGCTGGAAACACCATATATTTT
TRBJ2-7 TRBV19 NA NA CASSISPDIYEQYF TGTGCCAGTAGTATATCCCCCGACATTTACGAGCAGTACTTC
TRBJ2-7 TRBV5-5 NA TRBD1 CASIAGTGTYEQYF TGTGCCAGCATCGCCGGGACAGGGACCTACGAGCAGTACTTC